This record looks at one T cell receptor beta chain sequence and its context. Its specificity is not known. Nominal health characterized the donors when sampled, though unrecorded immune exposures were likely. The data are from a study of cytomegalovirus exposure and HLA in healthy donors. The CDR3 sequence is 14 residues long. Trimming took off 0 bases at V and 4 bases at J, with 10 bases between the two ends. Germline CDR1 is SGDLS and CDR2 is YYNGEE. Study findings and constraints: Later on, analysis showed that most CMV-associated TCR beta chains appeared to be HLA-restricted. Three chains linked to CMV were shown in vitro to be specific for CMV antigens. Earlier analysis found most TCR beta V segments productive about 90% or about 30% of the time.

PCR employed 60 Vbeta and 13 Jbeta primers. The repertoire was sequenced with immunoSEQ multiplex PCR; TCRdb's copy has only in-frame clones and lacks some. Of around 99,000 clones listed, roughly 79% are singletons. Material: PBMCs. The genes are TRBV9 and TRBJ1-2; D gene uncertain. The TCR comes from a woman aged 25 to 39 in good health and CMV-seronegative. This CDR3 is CASSVATTTYGYTF. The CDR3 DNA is TGTGCCAGCAGCGTAGCTACGACTACCTATGGCTACACCTTC. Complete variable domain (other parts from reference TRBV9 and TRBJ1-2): DSGVTQTPKHLITATGQRVTLRCSPRSGDLSVYWYQQSLDQGLQFLIQYYNGEERAKGNILERFSAQQFPDLHSELNLSSLELGDSALYFCASSVATTTYGYTFGSGTRLTVV.